The source of this T cell receptor (beta chain) is a study of blood T cell repertoires in COVID-19. Background on the study: COVID-19 samples, acute and convalescent, were from the United States, Italy and Spain. The analysed material was cDNA or gDNA that came from T cells, B-cell-depleted T cells, or PBMCs.

The CDR3 sequence is 13 residues long. Germline V gene data show CDR1 as SEHNR and CDR2 as FQNEAQ (reference sequence). Trimming cost V 2 bases and J 5 bases, with 9 bases left between them. Measured with immunoSEQ multiplex PCR; TCRdb has only the in-frame clones, and not every one. The sample shows about 200,000 clones, over 75% of them seen only once. Sequencing was performed on peripheral blood. The receptor's source is a man aged 55 to 70 with acute or convalescent COVID-19. The chain has TRBV7-9 and TRBJ1-1; perhaps TRBD1 as D (5 bases). Here the CDR3 reads CASSLSGGTEAFF. CDR3 coding DNA: TGTGCCAGCAGCTTATCCGGGGGAACTGAAGCTTTCTTT.